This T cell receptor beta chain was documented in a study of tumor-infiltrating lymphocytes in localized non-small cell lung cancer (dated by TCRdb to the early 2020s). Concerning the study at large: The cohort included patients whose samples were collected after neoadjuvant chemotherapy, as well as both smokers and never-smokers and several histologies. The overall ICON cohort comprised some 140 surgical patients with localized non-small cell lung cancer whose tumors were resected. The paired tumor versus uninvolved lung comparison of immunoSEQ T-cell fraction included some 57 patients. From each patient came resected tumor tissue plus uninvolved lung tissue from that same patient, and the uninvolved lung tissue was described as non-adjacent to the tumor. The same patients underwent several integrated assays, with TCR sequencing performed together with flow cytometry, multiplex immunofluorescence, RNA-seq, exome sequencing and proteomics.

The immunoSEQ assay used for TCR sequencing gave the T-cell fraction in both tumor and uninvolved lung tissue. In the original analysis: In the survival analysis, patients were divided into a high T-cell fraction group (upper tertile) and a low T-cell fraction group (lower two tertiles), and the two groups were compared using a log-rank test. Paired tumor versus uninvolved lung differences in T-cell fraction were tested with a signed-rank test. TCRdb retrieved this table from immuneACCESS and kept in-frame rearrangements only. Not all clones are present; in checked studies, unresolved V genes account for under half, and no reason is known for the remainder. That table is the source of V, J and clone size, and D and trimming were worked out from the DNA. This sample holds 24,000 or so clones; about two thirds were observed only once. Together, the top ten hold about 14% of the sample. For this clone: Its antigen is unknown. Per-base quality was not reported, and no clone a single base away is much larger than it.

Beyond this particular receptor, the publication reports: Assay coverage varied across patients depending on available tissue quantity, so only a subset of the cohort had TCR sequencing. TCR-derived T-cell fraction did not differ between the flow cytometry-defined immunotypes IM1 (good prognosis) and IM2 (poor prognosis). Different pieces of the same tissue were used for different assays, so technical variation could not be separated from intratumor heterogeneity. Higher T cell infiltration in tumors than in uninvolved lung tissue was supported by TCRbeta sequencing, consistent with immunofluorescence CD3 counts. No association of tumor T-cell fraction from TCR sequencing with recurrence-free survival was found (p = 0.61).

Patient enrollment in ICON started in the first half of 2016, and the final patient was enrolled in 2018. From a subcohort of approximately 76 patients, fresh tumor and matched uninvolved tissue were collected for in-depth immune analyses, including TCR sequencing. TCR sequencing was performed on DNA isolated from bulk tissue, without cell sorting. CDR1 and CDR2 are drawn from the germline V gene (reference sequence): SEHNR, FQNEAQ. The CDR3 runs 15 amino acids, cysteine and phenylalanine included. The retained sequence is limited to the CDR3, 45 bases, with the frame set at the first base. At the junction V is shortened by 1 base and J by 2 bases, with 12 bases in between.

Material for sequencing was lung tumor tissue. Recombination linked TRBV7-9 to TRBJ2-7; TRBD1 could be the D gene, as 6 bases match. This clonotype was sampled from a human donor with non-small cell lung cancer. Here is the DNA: TGTGCCAGCAGCTTAGAGGCAGGGGCTACCTACGAGCAGTACTTC. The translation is CASSLEAGATYEQYF.